These 25 T cell receptor beta chains share one sample of origin, sequenced in a study of T cells in tuberculosis. Time point: new active TB diagnosis, blood taken before or within 7 days of starting treatment. Libraries were prepared by immunoSEQ multiplex PCR; TCRdb keeps only in-frame clonotypes and omits some of them. The repertoire has about 49,000 clones, roughly 96% of them found once; the top ten carry approximately 1.5%. The sequences come from PBMCs, collected at tuberculosis diagnosis. The receptors derive from an adult with tuberculosis.

The chain uses TRBV30 and TRBJ1-3; D is unclear. V was trimmed by 5 bases and J by 2 bases, leaving 7 bases between them. The CDR3 has 12 amino acids. CDR1 is GTSNPN and CDR2 is SVGIG in the germline V gene (reference sequence). The DNA of the CDR3 is TGTGCCTGGGGCTTCCCTGGAAACACCATATATTTT. This codes for CAWGFPGNTIYF. The full variable domain, in which reference TRBV30 and TRBJ1-3 provide the parts outside the CDR3, is SQTIHQWPATLVQPVGSPLSLECTVEGTSNPNLYWYRQAAGRGLQLLFYSVGIGQISSEVPQNLSASRPQDRQFILSSKKLLLSDSGFYLCAWGFPGNTIYFGEGSWLTVV.

The genes are TRBV7-9 and TRBJ1-2; 9 bases are shared with TRBD1. The CDR3 length is 14 residues. From germline, CDR1 is SEHNR and CDR2 FQNEAQ (reference sequence). J gave up 4 bases and V 4 bases, and 4 bases lay outside the gene matches. CDR3 region: CASSSPGQGYGYTF. The CDR3, as DNA: TGTGCCAGCAGCTCGCCGGGACAGGGCTATGGCTACACCTTC.

This chain connects TRBV28 to TRBJ2-1, with D tentatively TRBD1 (6 bases). Germline V gene lookup returns CDR1 MDHEN and CDR2 SYDVKM. The V end was cut by 5 bases, the J end by 2 bases, with 13 bases between. This CDR3 is built from 15 residues. The CDR3 sequence: CASSTGQGTYNEQFF. In DNA, the CDR3 is TGTGCCAGCAGTACGGGACAAGGAACCTACAATGAGCAGTTCTTC.

The chain joins TRBV30 to TRBJ1-1; D not certain. The CDR3 is made up of 14 amino acids. CDR1 is GTSNPN, CDR2 SVGIG, per germline (reference sequence). Trimming took off 3 bases at V and 0 bases at J, with 11 bases between the two ends. CDR3 sequence reads: CAWRLGRLNTEAFF. DNA for the CDR3: TGTGCCTGGAGGCTGGGCAGACTGAACACTGAAGCTTTCTTT.

The CDR3: CASRAPERYGYTF. The CDR3 DNA sequence: TGTGCCAGCAGGGCGCCGGAGCGCTATGGCTACACCTTC. The chain couples TRBV28 to TRBJ1-2; D is unresolved. CDR1 is MDHEN and CDR2 is SYDVKM in the germline V gene. This CDR3 comprises 13 residues. Trimming took off 6 bases at V and 4 bases at J, with 12 bases between the two ends.

This rearrangement joins TRBV5-8 to TRBJ2-7, with D hard to call. The V gene's germline CDR1 is SGHTS and CDR2 YDEGEE. Deletions cut 2 bases from V and 0 bases from J, with 12 bases between. This CDR3 region has 15 residues. CDR3 DNA sequence: TGTGCCAGCAGCTTTGAGAGGAAAGCCTCCTACGAGCAGTACTTC. Protein sequence: CASSFERKASYEQYF.

The chain is built from TRBV5-1 and TRBJ1-2, with TRBD1 matching over 7 bases. Trimming cost V 3 bases and J 6 bases; bases outside gene matches: 8. Per the germline V gene, CDR1 is SGHRS and CDR2 is YFSETQ. This CDR3 is built from 14 residues. CDR3 nucleotide sequence: TGCGCCAGCAGCTCCGCCGGACAGGCCGATGGCTACACCTTC. Translating gives CASSSAGQADGYTF. The full variable domain, completed using reference TRBV5-1 and TRBJ1-2, is KAGVTQTPRYLIKTRGQQVTLSCSPISGHRSVSWYQQTPGQGLQFLFEYFSETQRNKGNFPGRFSGRQFSNSRSEMNVSTLELGDSALYLCASSSAGQADGYTFGSGTRLTVV.

This clone has only one observation. The gene calls are TRBV29-1 and TRBJ2-5; 11 nucleotides agree with TRBD2. CDR3 length: 14 residues. CDR1 is SQVTM and CDR2 is ANQGSEA in the germline V gene. Losses at the gene ends were 6 bases for V and 2 bases for J; bases not matched to a gene: 5. The CDR3, as DNA: TGCAGCGTGGGCGGGACTAGCGGACAAGAGACCCAGTACTTC. It is translated as CSVGGTSGQETQYF.

The chain recombines TRBV28 with TRBJ2-7, with 9 bases identical to TRBD2. The CDR3 has 15 residues. The ends lost 5 bases at V and 0 bases at J; junction bases unmatched: 5. Per germline, CDR1 MDHEN and CDR2 SYDVKM. CDR3: CASSARGGGSYEQYF. In DNA form, the CDR3 reads TGTGCCAGCAGTGCGCGGGGGGGCGGCTCCTACGAGCAGTACTTC.

The rearrangement joins TRBV29-1 to TRBJ1-1; D not resolved. Deletions cut 8 bases from V and 0 bases from J, with 13 bases between. The CDR3 sequence is 13 residues long. CDR1 and CDR2 from the germline V gene are SQVTM and ANQGSEA. This CDR3 is CSFSQHMNTEAFF. CDR3 nucleotides: TGCAGCTTTTCACAGCACATGAACACTGAAGCTTTCTTT. The full variable domain, rest sourced from reference TRBV29-1 and TRBJ1-1, is SAVISQKPSRDICQRGTSLTIQCQVDSQVTMMFWYRQQPGQSLTLIATANQGSEATYESGFVIDKFPISRPNLTFSTLTVSNMSPEDSSIYLCSFSQHMNTEAFFGQGTRLTVV.

V gene TRBV29-1 combines with J gene TRBJ1-4; unclear D gene. V was cut by 4 bases and J by 6 bases, with 12 bases left in between. The germline V gene encodes CDR1 SQVTM and CDR2 ANQGSEA. The CDR3 consists of 13 residues. The CDR3 nucleotides read TGCAGCGTTGCAATCGGGAGTTATGAAAAACTGTTTTTT. It yields the protein CSVAIGSYEKLFF.

This rearrangement joins TRBV30 to TRBJ2-3; 8 bases align to TRBD2. This CDR3 comprises 14 residues. Germline V CDR1 and CDR2: GTSNPN, SVGIG (reference sequence). Trimming took 4 bases from V and 6 from J; bases not matched to a gene: 9. The CDR3 sequence is CAWTFGASGDTQYF. As DNA, the CDR3 is TGTGCCTGGACCTTCGGGGCTAGCGGGGATACGCAGTATTTT.

V and J are TRBV11-2 and TRBJ2-7; D gene uncertain. The CDR3 is made up of 13 amino acids. Germline lookup yields CDR1 SGHAT and CDR2 FQNNGV. V was pared by 1 base and J by 3 bases, with 7 bases between. In nucleotides, the CDR3 is TGTGCCAGCAGCTTAGCGGGTATCTACGAGCAGTACTTC. It specifies CASSLAGIYEQYF.

As for this clone: A read error may produce the germline difference seen at one junction end. The CDR3 here is CASRGRQGVSEQYF. The CDR3 coding sequence is TGTGCTAGTAGGGGGAGACAGGGTGTGTCGGAGCAGTACTTC. The chain has TRBV19 and TRBJ2-7, with TRBD1 matching over 7 bases. The CDR3 spans 14 residues. Germline-derived CDR1 and CDR2 are LNHDA and SQIVND (reference sequence). The full variable domain, rest sourced from reference TRBV19 and TRBJ2-7, is DGGITQSPKYLFRKEGQNVTLSCEQNLNHDAMYWYRQDPGQGLRLIYYSQIVNDFQKGDIAEGYSVSREKKESFPLTVTSAQKNPTAFYLCASRGRQGVSEQYFGPGTRLTVT.

The chain couples TRBV2 to TRBJ2-1; 9 bases line up with TRBD2. This CDR3 is 17 amino acids long. After removal of 0 bases from V and 7 bases from J, the junction contained 10 bases not matched to a gene. Germline lookup yields CDR1 SNHLY and CDR2 FYNNEI. The CDR3 DNA reads TGTGCCAGCAGTGAAGCGCTGGCTAGCGGGATAGGGAATGAGCAGTTCTTC. It codes for CASSEALASGIGNEQFF.

The chain links TRBV7-6 to TRBJ1-5; 10 bases line up with TRBD1. This CDR3 contains 15 residues. Germline lookup yields CDR1 SGHVS and CDR2 FNYEAQ. Germline trimming cut 5 bases from V and 6 bases from J; bases unmatched to any gene: 7. The CDR3 reads CASSPGTGEGQPQHF. The CDR3 bases are TGTGCCAGCAGCCCCGGGACAGGGGAAGGTCAGCCCCAGCATTTT.

This rearrangement joins TRBV25-1 to TRBJ1-2, with 7 bases identical to TRBD1. Germline trimming cut 6 bases from V and 4 bases from J; bases unmatched to any gene: 11. Germline CDR1 MGHDK, CDR2 SYGVNS. The CDR3 is 15 residues long. The CDR3 sequence: CASSESGRGTYGYTF. The CDR3 DNA follows: TGTGCCAGCAGCGAAAGTGGCAGGGGGACCTATGGCTACACCTTC.

This chain joins TRBV11-2 and TRBJ1-4, with D tentatively TRBD1 (5 bases). This CDR3 contains 17 residues. The germline gives CDR1 SGHAT, CDR2 FQNNGV. Trimming pared 5 bases from V and 4 bases from J, leaving 20 bases between. CDR3: CASSPWTRWGGNEKLFF. The CDR3 nucleotides read TGTGCCAGCAGCCCCTGGACAAGATGGGGGGGTAATGAAAAACTGTTTTTT.

The count of this clone is one. The chain recombines TRBV2 with TRBJ2-5; 7 nucleotides match TRBD1. This CDR3 is built from 14 residues. Trimming at V came to 0 bases and at J to 7 bases, leaving 5 bases not matched to a gene. Germline CDR1 and CDR2: SNHLY and FYNNEI. This chain's CDR3 is CASSEAQGERTQYF. The CDR3 DNA follows: TGTGCCAGCAGTGAAGCTCAGGGGGAAAGGACCCAGTACTTC.

Of note for this clone: The germline gene is not matched at one end of the junction; a read error may be the cause. The gene calls are TRBV29-1 and TRBJ1-1; 7 positions match TRBD1. Germline lookup yields CDR1 SQVTM and CDR2 ANQGSEA. CDR3 length: 14 amino acids. The CDR3: CSVEGDSWRQGNPF. CDR3 sequence (DNA): TGCAGCGTTGAAGGTGATTCGTGGAGACAGGGTAACCCATTT. Variable domain in full (rest from reference TRBV29-1 and TRBJ1-1): SAVISQKPSRDICQRGTSLTIQCQVDSQVTMMFWYRQQPGQSLTLIATANQGSEATYESGFVIDKFPISRPNLTFSTLTVSNMSPEDSSIYLCSVEGDSWRQGNPFGQGTRLTVV.

V gene TRBV5-1 combines with J gene TRBJ2-1; TRBD2 matches at 8 bases. This CDR3 contains 15 residues. Germline CDR1 reads SGHRS; CDR2 reads YFSETQ. V gave up 0 bases and J gave up 8 bases; unmatched junction bases: 7. The CDR3 protein is CASSLGAGGNHEQFF. DNA for the CDR3: TGCGCCAGCAGCTTGGGGGCGGGAGGTAACCATGAGCAGTTCTTC. Based on the CDR3 plus reference TRBV5-1 and TRBJ2-1, the full variable domain is KAGVTQTPRYLIKTRGQQVTLSCSPISGHRSVSWYQQTPGQGLQFLFEYFSETQRNKGNFPGRFSGRQFSNSRSEMNVSTLELGDSALYLCASSLGAGGNHEQFFGPGTRLTVL.

This clone was detected only once. The gene calls are TRBV28 and TRBJ1-2, with 7 nucleotides matching TRBD1. The length of the CDR3 is 12 residues. V dropped 6 bases and J dropped 6; count of bases not matched to a gene: 4. Germline lookup yields CDR1 MDHEN and CDR2 SYDVKM. In DNA, the CDR3 is TGTGCCAGCAGGTCGACAGGGCATGGCTACACCTTC. It yields the protein CASRSTGHGYTF.

V and J are TRBV6-5 and TRBJ2-7; TRBD2 matches 9 bases. The CDR3 runs to 15 residues. The ends lost 9 bases at V and 4 bases at J; junction bases unmatched: 13. Looked up from germline, CDR1 is MNHEY and CDR2 is SVGAGI. CDR3 DNA: TGTGCCAGATTCGCGTCTAGCGGGAATGGTTACGAGCAGTACTTC. This gives the protein CARFASSGNGYEQYF.

The rearrangement uses TRBV11-2 and TRBJ2-1, with 15 bases fitting TRBD2. The germline V gene encodes CDR1 SGHAT and CDR2 FQNNGV. V gave up 0 bases and J gave up 6 bases; unmatched junction bases: 0. This CDR3 has 16 amino acids. The CDR3 is CASSLEGLAGGNEQFF. The DNA of the CDR3 is TGTGCCAGCAGCTTAGAGGGACTAGCGGGAGGCAATGAGCAGTTCTTC.

The chain couples TRBV28 to TRBJ2-5; 7 positions match TRBD1. CDR3 size: 13 residues. CDR1 is MDHEN and CDR2 is SYDVKM in the germline V gene. V lost 7 bases to trimming and J lost 5 bases; unmatched junction nucleotides: 7. In nucleotides, the CDR3 is TGTGCCAGCAATTGGAGACAGGGCGAGACCCAGTACTTC. Translating gives CASNWRQGETQYF.